One and the same sample provided the 9 T cell receptor beta chains below, sequenced in a study of neurological immune-mediated disorders. Via MiXCR, TCRdb re-called the 5' RACE reads, giving one row per CDR3 protein. The table has around 50,000 distinct CDR3 sequences, approximately 3.5% seen once. Sequenced: PBMCs. These TCRs come from a woman aged 25-40 years with multiple sclerosis.

This clonotype came up many times. For the CDR3, the DNA is TGCAGTGCTAGAGATGCTGCTAGCGGGGGGGCATCAGATACGCAGTATTTT. Protein: CSARDAASGGASDTQYF. The V and J genes are TRBV20-1 and TRBJ2-3, with 12 bases aligning to TRBD2. The CDR3 length is 17 residues. Germline CDR1 and CDR2: DFQATT and SNEGSKA (reference sequence). V lost 0 bases to trimming and J lost 4 bases; unmatched junction nucleotides: 8.

This clonotype came up many times. The gene calls are TRBV5-5 and TRBJ1-3; D is undetermined. This CDR3 contains 15 residues. Trimming pared 5 bases from V and 0 bases from J, leaving 12 bases between. Germline CDR1 SGHKS, CDR2 YYEKEE (reference sequence). The CDR3 bases are TGTGCCAGCAGACCCGCTACCTCCTCTGGAAACACCATATATTTT. As protein: CASRPATSSGNTIYF.

In this sample, this clonotype turned up many times. The chain has TRBV3-1 and TRBJ2-7; D is perhaps TRBD2 (6 bases). The germline gives CDR1 LGHDT, CDR2 YNNKEL (reference sequence). The CDR3 contains 12 residues. The germline V and J ends were trimmed by 6 bases and 4 bases, with 10 bases remaining between them. The CDR3 reads CASSSGGYEQYF. CDR3 sequence (DNA): TGTGCCAGCAGTAGCGGAGGTTACGAGCAGTACTTC.

There are many counts of this clonotype. V is TRBV20-1 and J is TRBJ2-7; possible D gene TRBD2, 6 bases. V was pared by 3 bases and J by 0 bases, with 9 bases between. The germline gives CDR1 DFQATT, CDR2 SNEGSKA (reference sequence). CDR3 length equals 13 residues. The CDR3 protein is CSARETSSYEQYF. In DNA, the CDR3 is TGCAGTGCTAGGGAGACTAGCTCCTACGAGCAGTACTTC.

This clonotype is labeled as medium-sized. The V gene is TRBV20-1, the J gene TRBJ2-3, with D unresolved. Trimming left V 2 bases short and J 4 bases short, with 10 bases between. Looked up from germline, CDR1 is DFQATT and CDR2 is SNEGSKA (reference sequence). The CDR3 loop spans 13 amino acids. The CDR3 reads CSARHSLSDTQYF. The CDR3 DNA sequence: TGCAGTGCTAGACACAGTTTGTCAGATACGCAGTATTTT.

At least ten counts were recorded for this clonotype. The chain is built from TRBV28 and TRBJ2-3, with TRBD2 identical over 7 bases. The germline CDR1 and CDR2 sequences are MDHEN and SYDVKM. Trimming took 2 bases from V and 0 from J; bases not matched to a gene: 14. The length of the CDR3 is 19 residues. This CDR3 is CASSLRLFRTSRSTDTQYF. The CDR3, as DNA: TGTGCCAGCAGTTTAAGACTATTCAGGACTAGTAGGAGCACAGATACGCAGTATTTT.

This clonotype was seen only a few times. V is TRBV5-8 and J is TRBJ1-5; D is unresolved. Per the germline V gene, CDR1 is SGHTS and CDR2 is YDEGEE. V was clipped by 4 bases and J by 7 bases, with 12 bases between them. CDR3 size: 13 residues. CDR3 nucleotide sequence: TGTGCCAGCAGCCTGAAAAGGGCCCAGCCCCAGCATTTT. This gives the protein CASSLKRAQPQHF.

This clonotype came up many times. This chain joins TRBV29-1 and TRBJ2-7; D call uncertain. The CDR3 extends over 12 amino acids. V was pared by 4 bases and J by 1 base, with 8 bases between. The V gene's germline CDR1 is SQVTM and CDR2 ANQGSEA. CDR3 in DNA: TGCAGCGTTGGGTCGGTGTCCTACGAGCAGTACTTC. This sequence encodes CSVGSVSYEQYF.

This clonotype was observed at least ten times. V usage is TRBV7-3 and J usage is TRBJ2-1; D possibly corresponds to TRBD2 (7 bases). Trimming took 8 bases from V and 0 from J, leaving 14 bases between them. This CDR3 comprises 15 residues. The V gene's germline CDR1 is SGHTA and CDR2 FQGTGA. This chain's CDR3 is CASHVGGASYNEQFF. The CDR3, as DNA: TGTGCCAGCCACGTAGGGGGGGCCTCCTACAATGAGCAGTTCTTC.